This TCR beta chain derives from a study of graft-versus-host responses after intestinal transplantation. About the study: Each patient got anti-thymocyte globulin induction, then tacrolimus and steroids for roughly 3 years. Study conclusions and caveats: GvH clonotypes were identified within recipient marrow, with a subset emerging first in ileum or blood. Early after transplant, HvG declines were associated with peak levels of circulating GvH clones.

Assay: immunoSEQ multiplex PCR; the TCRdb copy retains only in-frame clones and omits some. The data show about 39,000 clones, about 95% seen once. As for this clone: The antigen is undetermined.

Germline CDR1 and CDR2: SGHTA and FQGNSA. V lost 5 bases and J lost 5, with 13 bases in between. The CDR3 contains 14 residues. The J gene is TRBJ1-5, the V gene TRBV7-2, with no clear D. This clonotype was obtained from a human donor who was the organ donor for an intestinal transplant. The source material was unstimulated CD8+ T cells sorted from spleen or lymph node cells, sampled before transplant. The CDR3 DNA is TGTGCCAGCAGCCTCCTCGACGGGCATCAGCCCCAGCATTTT. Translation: CASSLLDGHQPQHF.